These 14 T cell receptor beta chains were sequenced from one sample in a study of cytomegalovirus exposure and HLA in healthy donors. PCR involved 60 Vbeta and 13 Jbeta primers. Libraries were prepared by immunoSEQ multiplex PCR; TCRdb keeps only in-frame clonotypes and omits some of them. The sample has some 160,000 clones; 75% to 90% are singletons. Material for sequencing was PBMCs. These receptors came from a woman between 18 and 29 years old in good health and CMV-seronegative.

The chain employs TRBV28 and TRBJ1-2, with a tentative D call TRBD1 (6 bases). CDR3 size: 15 residues. Germline CDR1 is MDHEN and CDR2 is SYDVKM. Trimming stripped 7 bases from V and 6 bases from J, with 21 bases between. The CDR3 coding sequence is TGTGCCAGCATCCTGGATAACAGGGACCCGAATGGCTACACCTTC. Translated: CASILDNRDPNGYTF.

This chain uses TRBV27 with TRBJ2-3, with D hard to call. CDR1 is MNHEY, CDR2 SMNVEV, per germline (reference sequence). The CDR3 length is 14 residues. With 4 bases removed from V and 6 bases from J, the gap between germline ends came to 14 bases. The CDR3 spells CASSSTASPDTQYF. CDR3 coding DNA: TGTGCCAGCAGTTCAACAGCCAGTCCGGATACGCAGTATTTT.

This chain connects TRBV7-6 to TRBJ2-5, with TRBD1 matching 7 bases. Germline V lookup: CDR1 SGHVS, CDR2 FNYEAQ. The trim removed 5 bases at V and 1 base at J, leaving 7 bases unmatched. The CDR3 spans 15 residues. Written as DNA, the CDR3 is TGTGCCAGCAGCCCACGGACAGGTAGCCAAGAGACCCAGTACTTC. Translated, it gives CASSPRTGSQETQYF.

The rearrangement links TRBV5-6 to TRBJ2-7; 11 positions agree with TRBD2. CDR3 size: 14 residues. The V gene end was trimmed by 2 bases and the J gene end by 6 bases; junction bases not matched to a gene: 4. Germline values: CDR1 SGHDT, CDR2 YYEEEE. The CDR3 DNA sequence: TGTGCCAGCAGCTTACTAGCGGGGGAGGTCGAGCAGTACTTC. It yields the protein CASSLLAGEVEQYF.

This clone has just one count. The V call is TRBV19, the J call TRBJ2-3, with TRBD2 matching over 11 bases. V shed 2 bases and J 2 bases; nucleotides not matched to a gene: 3. The CDR3 sequence is 16 residues long. CDR1 is LNHDA, CDR2 SQIVND, per germline (reference sequence). CDR3 nucleotides: TGTGCCAGTAGTATATTAGCGGGGGGGTTCACAGATACGCAGTATTTT. Residues: CASSILAGGFTDTQYF.

The chain joins TRBV2 to TRBJ1-2; no firm D call. Germline values: CDR1 SNHLY, CDR2 FYNNEI. The CDR3 spans 13 residues. Between the trimmed V and J ends, which lost 3 bases and 2 bases, there was a span of 7 bases. In DNA form, the CDR3 reads TGTGCCAGCAGTGAGATGGGCAACTATGGCTACACCTTC. The encoded protein is CASSEMGNYGYTF.

This chain uses TRBV2 with TRBJ2-7; a weak D match, TRBD2 (5 bases). Germline V CDR1 and CDR2: SNHLY, FYNNEI. V shed 8 bases and J shed 6 bases, with 20 bases lying between them. CDR3 size: 14 residues. The CDR3 DNA reads as TGTGCCAGCTACGATGACTCGACGGGGAGCGAGCAGTACTTC. Encoded protein: CASYDDSTGSEQYF.

Details on this clone: The identical CDR3 is also encoded by other nucleotide sequences in the sample. The chain links TRBV4-2 to TRBJ1-1; D is perhaps TRBD1 (5 bases). CDR3 size: 15 residues. The germline V gene encodes CDR1 LGHNA and CDR2 YNFKEQ. Trimming took 7 bases from V and 5 from J, leaving 20 bases between them. The CDR3 here is CASTLRQNQGTEAFF. CDR3 DNA sequence: TGTGCCAGCACGCTAAGGCAGAACCAGGGAACTGAAGCTTTCTTT.

The chain carries TRBV29-1 and TRBJ2-5, with D maybe TRBD1 (6 bases). This CDR3 contains 13 residues. Looked up from germline, CDR1 is SQVTM and CDR2 is ANQGSEA. Trimming stripped 6 bases from V and 1 base from J, with 12 bases between. DNA for the CDR3: TGCAGCGTACGAGGGGACACCCAAGAGACCCAGTACTTC. This translates into CSVRGDTQETQYF.

The CDR3 is CASSPSMRNTEAFF. CDR3 DNA sequence: TGTGCCAGCTCACCTTCGATGAGGAACACTGAAGCTTTCTTT. The chain carries TRBV18 and TRBJ1-1; D ambiguous. The CDR3 extends over 14 amino acids. The germline gives CDR1 KGHSH, CDR2 LQKENI. V was pared by 3 bases and J by 1 base, with 9 bases between.

V gene TRBV30 combines with J gene TRBJ2-7; D uncertain. Germline lookup yields CDR1 GTSNPN and CDR2 SVGIG (reference sequence). Trimming shortened V by 5 bases and J by 6 bases, and 14 bases separated the two germline ends. This CDR3 spans 12 amino acids. This CDR3 is CAWGRQSIEQYF. The CDR3 coding sequence is TGTGCCTGGGGCAGGCAGTCCATCGAGCAGTACTTC.

This chain connects TRBV28 to TRBJ2-3; TRBD2 is a possible D gene (5 bases). The CDR3 covers 14 residues. In germline, CDR1 is MDHEN, CDR2 SYDVKM. V was trimmed by 5 bases and J by 1 base, leaving 10 bases between them. As DNA, the CDR3 is TGTGCCAGCAGTGCCCCCGGGGGCACAGATACGCAGTATTTT. This codes for CASSAPGGTDTQYF.

This chain connects TRBV5-1 to TRBJ2-7, with 9 positions matching TRBD2. After removal of 5 bases from V and 4 bases from J, the junction contained 7 bases not matched to a gene. The CDR3 totals 14 residues. The germline V gene has CDR1 SGHRS and CDR2 YFSETQ. CDR3 DNA: TGCGCCAGCAGTAGCGGGGGCTCCCCATACGAGCAGTACTTC. Residues: CASSSGGSPYEQYF.

The rearrangement joins TRBV11-2 to TRBJ2-1, with 11 bases lining up with TRBD2. Germline V CDR1 and CDR2: SGHAT, FQNNGV. The V segment lost 5 bases and the J segment 5 bases; nucleotides outside the gene matches: 8. CDR3 size: 16 residues. As DNA, the CDR3 is TGTGCCAGCAGCCCGAACCTAGCGGGGGGTCACAATGAGCAGTTCTTC. Translating gives CASSPNLAGGHNEQFF.